This T cell receptor beta chain is drawn from a study of blood T cell repertoires in COVID-19. The wider study: PBMCs, B-cell-depleted T cells, or T cells were the source of the cDNA or gDNA that made up the material.

Profiling relied on immunoSEQ multiplex PCR, and the TCRdb table lists in-frame clones only, not all of them. The repertoire has roughly 99,000 clones, 79% of them found once; the top ten carry roughly 18%. V was clipped by 4 bases and J by 0 bases; unmatched bases: 7. This CDR3 has 16 residues. CDR1 and CDR2 (germline): LNHNV, YYDKDF (reference sequence). Sequenced material: peripheral blood. V usage is TRBV15 and J usage is TRBJ2-3, with 7 bases aligning to TRBD1. The TCR sequence derives from a woman aged 80 or older with active or convalescent COVID-19. In DNA form, the CDR3 reads TGTGCCACCAGCAAGGGACAGTACACAAGCACAGATACGCAGTATTTT. This encodes CATSKGQYTSTDTQYF.